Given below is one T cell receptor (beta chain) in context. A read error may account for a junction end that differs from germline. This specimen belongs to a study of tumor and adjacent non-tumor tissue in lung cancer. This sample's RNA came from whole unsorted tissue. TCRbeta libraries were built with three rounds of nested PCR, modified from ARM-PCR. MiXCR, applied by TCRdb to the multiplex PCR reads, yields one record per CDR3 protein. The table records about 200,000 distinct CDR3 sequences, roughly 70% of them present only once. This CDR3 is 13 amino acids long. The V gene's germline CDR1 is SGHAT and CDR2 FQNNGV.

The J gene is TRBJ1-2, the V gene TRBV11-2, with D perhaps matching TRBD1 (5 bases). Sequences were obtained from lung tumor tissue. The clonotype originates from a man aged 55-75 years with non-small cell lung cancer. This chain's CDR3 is CTSNLGWGVGYTF. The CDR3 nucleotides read TGTACCAGCAACTTAGGATGGGGGGTTGGCTACACCTTC.